This TCR beta chain emerged from a study of cytomegalovirus exposure and HLA in healthy donors. The CDR3 extends over 14 amino acids. CDR1 is SGHDT and CDR2 is YYEEEE in the germline V gene. Deletions cut 1 base from V and 4 bases from J, with 11 bases between. In the PCR, 60 Vbeta and 13 Jbeta primers were used. TCRdb's copy holds only in-frame clones and misses some; the assay was immunoSEQ multiplex PCR. Seen here are about 210,000 clones, just under 80% observed once, and the top ten hold around 0.45%. The rearrangement links TRBV5-6 to TRBJ2-5; D is possibly TRBD1 (5 bases). The sample consisted of PBMCs. The receptor comes from a boy between 5 and 17 years old in good health and CMV-seronegative. CDR3 in DNA: TGTGCCAGCAGCTTGCCCAGGGCCGGAGAGACCCAGTACTTC. This sequence encodes CASSLPRAGETQYF.